This TCR beta chain comes out of a study of cytomegalovirus exposure and HLA in healthy donors. Study outcomes and limitations: The only immune exposure information that was available was CMV serostatus. The authors enumerated 150 to 200 TCR beta chains as linked to cytomegalovirus. A later analysis showed HLA-associated TCR beta chains outstripping equally common others in clonal expansion. Rarity marked most TCR sequences, yet some public TCRs occurred in many donors.

As for this clone: The antigen is not known.

Use of 60 Vbeta and 13 Jbeta primers characterized the PCR. Sequenced by immunoSEQ multiplex PCR; TCRdb stores in-frame clones only, minus some. The clone table shows tens of thousands of clones, with the ten largest holding less than 2.5%. CDR1 and CDR2 from the germline V gene are GTSNPN and SVGIG (reference sequence). With 2 bases removed from V and 6 bases from J, the gap between germline ends came to 7 bases. This CDR3 is 12 amino acids long. The chain has TRBV30 and TRBJ1-4; D is possibly TRBD1 (5 bases). The sequencing input was PBMCs. The source is a female donor in good health and CMV-seronegative. CDR3 residues: CAWSQGDEKLFF. The DNA of the CDR3 is TGTGCCTGGAGTCAGGGTGATGAAAAACTGTTTTTT.